These 32 T cell receptor beta chains were sequenced from one sample in a study of blood T cell repertoires in COVID-19. Repertoires were generated with immunoSEQ multiplex PCR, while TCRdb's copy carries only in-frame clones and drops some. The table includes just over 150,000 clones, approximately 82% detected once. Material for sequencing was peripheral blood. These receptors were collected from a woman in her thirties or forties with COVID-19, enrolled during active disease.

J is TRBJ2-1 and V is TRBV3-1 (or the pseudogene TRBV3-2); weak D call: TRBD1 (6 bases). Between the trimmed V and J ends, which lost 0 bases and 8 bases, there was a span of 11 bases. Germline-derived CDR1 and CDR2 are LGHDT and YNNKEL (reference sequence). This CDR3 has 14 residues. The CDR3 spells CASSQEKKGDEQFF. CDR3 bases: TGTGCCAGCAGCCAAGAAAAGAAGGGGGATGAGCAGTTCTTC.

The chain carries TRBV9 and TRBJ2-1; D gene ambiguous. Trimming left V 4 bases short and J 8 bases short, with 19 bases between. The CDR3 has 15 residues. The germline gives CDR1 SGDLS, CDR2 YYNGEE. CDR3 DNA sequence: TGTGCCAGCAGCCTAAGACTGCAAACCTGGGATGAGCAGTTCTTC. Protein product: CASSLRLQTWDEQFF.

This clone was seen once. The chain has TRBV6-4 and TRBJ2-2; 9 bases agree with TRBD1. The germline V gene encodes CDR1 MRHNA and CDR2 SNTAGT. The CDR3 has 15 residues. The J segment lost 2 bases and the V segment lost 6 bases, leaving 4 bases of the junction unmatched. Written as DNA, the CDR3 is TGTGCCAGCAGGAGACAGGGGGGCAACACCGGGGAGCTGTTTTTT. As protein: CASRRQGGNTGELFF.

Only a few counts were recorded for this clone. V and J are TRBV7-3 and TRBJ1-2; TRBD1 agrees at 9 bases. The CDR3 runs 17 residues. Germline V gene data show CDR1 as SGHTA and CDR2 as FQGTGA. The V gene end was trimmed by 2 bases and the J gene end by 3 bases; junction bases not matched to a gene: 10. This chain's CDR3 is CASSLLGRQGEDYGYTF. The CDR3 region has the DNA TGTGCCAGCAGCTTACTAGGGAGACAGGGGGAGGACTATGGCTACACCTTC.

This clone was seen only once. The CDR3 DNA follows: TGTGCCAGTAGCGTGGGGGCAGAAGGCACTGAAGCTTTCTTT. It is translated as CASSVGAEGTEAFF. This sequence joins TRBV19 and TRBJ1-1; TRBD1 is a possible D gene (6 bases). Trimming stripped 6 bases from V and 4 bases from J, with 15 bases between. Germline CDR1 and CDR2: LNHDA and SQIVND (reference sequence). The CDR3 is 14 amino acids.

In DNA form, the CDR3 reads TGTGCCAGCAGCTTACGGGGGGTCCCCCCCTACAATGAGCAGTTCTTC. Translation: CASSLRGVPPYNEQFF. The rearrangement joins TRBV14 to TRBJ2-1; 7 positions match TRBD2. The germline V gene encodes CDR1 SGHDN and CDR2 FVKESK. The CDR3 sequence is 16 residues long. V dropped 5 bases and J dropped 2; count of bases not matched to a gene: 9.

The rearrangement joins TRBV7-2 to TRBJ2-1, with TRBD2 matching 7 bases. Germline loops: CDR1 SGHTA, CDR2 FQGNSA. This CDR3 spans 15 amino acids. Unmatched junction bases numbered 5, after V lost 4 bases and J lost 2 bases. The CDR3 DNA sequence: TGTGCCAGCAGCTCAAGCGGGAACGCCTACAATGAGCAGTTCTTC. Protein sequence: CASSSSGNAYNEQFF.

The chain couples TRBV29-1 to TRBJ1-2, with 8 bases matching TRBD1. The junction had 9 bases not matched to a gene; V was cut back by 6 bases and J by 6 bases. Germline lookup yields CDR1 SQVTM and CDR2 ANQGSEA. The CDR3 sequence is 13 residues long. The CDR3 nucleotides are TGCAGCGTGGATTGGACAGGGACACATGGCTACACCTTC. Translation gives CSVDWTGTHGYTF.

The chain links TRBV12-3 or TRBV12-4 to TRBJ2-1; D not certain. The germline V and J ends were trimmed by 6 bases and 10 bases, with 7 bases remaining between them. The CDR3 totals 10 residues. The CDR3 DNA sequence: TGTGCCAGCAGCCTACGGGAGCAGTTCTTC. This encodes CASSLREQFF.

The rearrangement links TRBV27 to TRBJ2-5; tentative D call: TRBD2 (5 bases). Germline lookup yields CDR1 MNHEY and CDR2 SMNVEV (reference sequence). Between the trimmed V and J ends, which lost 4 bases and 6 bases, there was a span of 12 bases. The CDR3 consists of 13 residues. The CDR3 DNA follows: TGTGCCAGCAGTTCATCCCCGGGAAAGACCCAGTACTTC. As protein: CASSSSPGKTQYF.

This clone appeared a few times. The chain uses TRBV10-1 and TRBJ1-5; TRBD1 is a possible D gene (6 bases). Germline assignment: CDR1 WNHNN and CDR2 SYGVQD (reference sequence). Trimming took 3 bases from V and 6 from J, leaving 12 bases between them. The CDR3 runs to 14 residues. CDR3 bases: TGCGCCAGCAGTGAACAGGGCCAGGGTCAGCCCCAGCATTTT. Its protein is CASSEQGQGQPQHF.

The chain recombines TRBV6-1 with TRBJ1-2; no definite D call. This CDR3 contains 14 residues. The V gene's germline CDR1 is MNHNS and CDR2 SASEGT. Trimming pared 1 base from V and 6 bases from J, leaving 12 bases between. This chain's CDR3 is CASSEGSGSHGYTF. DNA of the CDR3: TGTGCCAGCAGTGAAGGCTCGGGTAGCCATGGCTACACCTTC.

V gene TRBV6-5 combines with J gene TRBJ2-1; 13 bases match TRBD2. Germline loops: CDR1 MNHEY, CDR2 SVGAGI. CDR3 size: 15 residues. V lost 8 bases to trimming and J lost 9 bases; unmatched junction nucleotides: 10. The DNA of the CDR3 is TGTGCCAGCCTCGGACTAGCGGGAGAAGGGGGTGAGCAGTTCTTC. It specifies CASLGLAGEGGEQFF.

This chain uses TRBV27 with TRBJ2-1; 11 bases are a match to TRBD1. CDR3 length: 13 residues. Germline assignment: CDR1 MNHEY and CDR2 SMNVEV (reference sequence). Trimming removed 8 bases from V and 4 bases from J; junction bases left unmatched: 1. CDR3 sequence (DNA): TGTGCCAGCGGACAGGGGGCATACAATGAGCAGTTCTTC. Residues: CASGQGAYNEQFF.

The chain joins TRBV7-3 to TRBJ2-1, with TRBD1 identical over 7 bases. There are 13 residues in the CDR3. Trimming cost V 2 bases and J 13 bases; bases outside gene matches: 8. CDR1 SGHTA and CDR2 FQGTGA come from the germline V gene. The CDR3 nucleotides are TGTGCCAGCAGCTTATTTCCGGGACAGCCACAGTTCTTC. Amino acid sequence: CASSLFPGQPQFF.

This clone was counted a single time. The CDR3 DNA sequence: TGTGCCAGTAGAAGCATGAACACTGAAGCTTTCTTT. Encoded protein: CASRSMNTEAFF. The V and J genes are TRBV19 and TRBJ1-1; D is uncertain. V was trimmed by 6 bases and J by 0 bases, leaving 5 bases between them. The CDR3 covers 12 residues. Germline CDR1 LNHDA, CDR2 SQIVND (reference sequence).

The chain has TRBV21-1 and TRBJ2-1; TRBD2 reflects the table's D call only, with no check against the DNA. TRBV21-1 is an annotated pseudogene. The CDR3 has 16 amino acids. This CDR3 is CASSKVTLVSYNEQFF. The CDR3 region has the DNA TGTGCCAGCAGCAAAGTTACGTTAGTGAGTTACAATGAGCAGTTCTTC.

The V call is TRBV28, the J call TRBJ2-5; maybe TRBD1 (6 bases). CDR1 and CDR2 from the germline V gene are MDHEN and SYDVKM. V lost 2 bases and J 0 bases, leaving 13 bases between the germline ends. The CDR3 covers 16 residues. CDR3 sequence (DNA): TGTGCCAGCAGTTTAGTGGTAGGACAGAACCAAGAGACCCAGTACTTC. Translation gives CASSLVVGQNQETQYF.

This chain connects TRBV10-3 to TRBJ2-7; D is ambiguous. Trimming took 3 bases from V and 3 from J, leaving 9 bases between them. Germline V gives CDR1 ENHRY, CDR2 SYGVKD. The CDR3 runs 13 residues. DNA of the CDR3: TGTGCCATCAGTGACAGGTTCTTCTACGAGCAGTACGTC. This translates into CAISDRFFYEQYV.

CDR3 bases: TGTGCCAGCAGTTCTACTCTTCCCACCCAGTACTTC. Protein: CASSSTLPTQYF. V is TRBV12-3 or TRBV12-4 and J is TRBJ2-5; D not resolved. V lost 4 bases, J lost 8 bases, and 11 bases lay in between. CDR3 size: 12 residues.

The chain couples TRBV9 to TRBJ2-2; 10 bases map to TRBD1. J lost 6 bases, V lost 2 bases, and 4 bases had no gene match. This CDR3 is built from 15 residues. Germline CDR1 is SGDLS and CDR2 is YYNGEE. The CDR3 here is CASSVFGTGAGELFF. CDR3 DNA: TGTGCCAGCAGCGTTTTCGGGACAGGGGCCGGGGAGCTGTTTTTT.

This clone came up once. The chain recombines TRBV30 with TRBJ2-7; TRBD1 aligns across 8 bases. V dropped 3 bases and J dropped 1; count of bases not matched to a gene: 8. The germline gives CDR1 GTSNPN, CDR2 SVGIG (reference sequence). This CDR3 is built from 15 residues. CDR3 sequence (DNA): TGTGCCTGGAGCGCCAGGACAGGGCAATCCTACGAGCAGTACTTC. Its translation is CAWSARTGQSYEQYF.

V and J are TRBV20-1 and TRBJ1-2; no reliable D call. CDR1 is DFQATT and CDR2 is SNEGSKA in the germline V gene (reference sequence). Trimming left V 3 bases short and J 4 bases short, with 9 bases between. The CDR3 totals 12 residues. The CDR3 DNA reads TGCAGTGCTAGTACAGATACCTATGGCTACACCTTC. It encodes CSASTDTYGYTF.

The V and J genes are TRBV2 and TRBJ2-5; D may be TRBD2 (6 bases). The CDR3 length is 15 residues. V dropped 1 base and J dropped 2 bases, with 11 bases sitting between them. CDR1 is SNHLY, CDR2 FYNNEI, per germline. CDR3 sequence: CASSEVAVGQETQYF. The CDR3 DNA is TGTGCCAGCAGTGAAGTAGCGGTGGGACAAGAGACCCAGTACTTC.

This chain uses TRBV19 with TRBJ2-1; 7 bases agree with TRBD1. CDR3 length: 15 residues. V lost 9 bases, J lost 4 bases, and 12 bases stayed unmatched. Germline lookup yields CDR1 LNHDA and CDR2 SQIVND (reference sequence). The CDR3 bases are TGTGCCAGCGGTAATCGGGACAGCCCTTACAATGAGCAGTTCTTC. Residues: CASGNRDSPYNEQFF.

This clone turned up a few times. V and J are TRBV3-1 (or the pseudogene TRBV3-2) and TRBJ1-2, with D uncertain. The CDR3 consists of 13 residues. Between the trimmed V and J ends, which lost 1 base and 8 bases, there was a span of 11 bases. CDR1 LGHDT and CDR2 YNNKEL come from the germline V gene (reference sequence). The CDR3 is CASSQGGAYGYTF. CDR3 sequence (DNA): TGTGCCAGCAGCCAAGGGGGAGCATACGGCTACACCTTC.

V usage is TRBV7-2 and J usage is TRBJ2-7; 7 bases are a match to TRBD2. Looked up from germline, CDR1 is SGHTA and CDR2 is FQGNSA. Trimming at V came to 5 bases and at J to 7 bases, leaving 20 bases not matched to a gene. The length of the CDR3 is 17 residues. CDR3 DNA: TGTGCCAGCAGCATTAGAGGAGCTAGCGGAACTCCATGGGAGCAGTACTTC. Encoded protein: CASSIRGASGTPWEQYF.

This clone was seen a few times. The chain recombines TRBV19 with TRBJ1-2; 9 positions agree with TRBD1. Germline CDR1 reads LNHDA; CDR2 reads SQIVND (reference sequence). Losses at the gene ends were 7 bases for V and 14 bases for J; bases not matched to a gene: 11. This CDR3 spans 12 amino acids. CDR3 loop: CASNILQGAWTF. DNA of the CDR3: TGTGCCAGTAACATCTTACAGGGGGCATGGACCTTC.

Notes on this clone: One end of the junction varies from germline; a read error may be responsible. The rearrangement joins TRBV7-7 to TRBJ2-7; the match to TRBD1 covers 7 bases. Looked up from germline, CDR1 is SSHAT and CDR2 is FNYEAQ (reference sequence). The CDR3 sequence is 13 residues long. The CDR3 is CASSLDDRAEQYF. As DNA, the CDR3 is TGTGCTAGCAGCTTAGACGACAGGGCCGAGCAGTACTTC.

CDR3 nucleotides: TGTGCCAGCAGCTTAGAAGGGTCGGGAGGGACTGAAAAACTGTTTTTT. Its translation is CASSLEGSGGTEKLFF. V usage is TRBV7-6 and J usage is TRBJ1-4; possible D gene TRBD1, 5 bases. CDR1 and CDR2 from the germline V gene are SGHVS and FNYEAQ. This CDR3 has 16 residues. V shed 1 base and J shed 7 bases, with 16 bases lying between them.

This clone was counted a few times. The rearrangement links TRBV6-2 or TRBV6-3 to TRBJ1-1; 7 positions agree with TRBD1. Germline CDR1 MNHEY, CDR2 SVGEGT. This CDR3 is 21 amino acids long. V lost 2 bases and J lost 0; bases outside the gene matches: 21. CDR3 sequence (DNA): TGTGCCAGCAGTTACAACACCCGGCTAGCAGGGGGTATGGGAATGAACACTGAAGCTTTCTTT. Translation: CASSYNTRLAGGMGMNTEAFF.

The chain recombines TRBV10-3 with TRBJ1-5; 9 bases fit TRBD1. V lost 6 bases and J lost 6; bases outside the gene matches: 6. Germline V gene sequence: CDR1 ENHRY, CDR2 SYGVKD. The CDR3 has 14 amino acids. The CDR3 region is CAIRDTGGGQPQHF. The CDR3 DNA sequence: TGTGCCATCAGAGATACAGGGGGCGGTCAGCCCCAGCATTTT.